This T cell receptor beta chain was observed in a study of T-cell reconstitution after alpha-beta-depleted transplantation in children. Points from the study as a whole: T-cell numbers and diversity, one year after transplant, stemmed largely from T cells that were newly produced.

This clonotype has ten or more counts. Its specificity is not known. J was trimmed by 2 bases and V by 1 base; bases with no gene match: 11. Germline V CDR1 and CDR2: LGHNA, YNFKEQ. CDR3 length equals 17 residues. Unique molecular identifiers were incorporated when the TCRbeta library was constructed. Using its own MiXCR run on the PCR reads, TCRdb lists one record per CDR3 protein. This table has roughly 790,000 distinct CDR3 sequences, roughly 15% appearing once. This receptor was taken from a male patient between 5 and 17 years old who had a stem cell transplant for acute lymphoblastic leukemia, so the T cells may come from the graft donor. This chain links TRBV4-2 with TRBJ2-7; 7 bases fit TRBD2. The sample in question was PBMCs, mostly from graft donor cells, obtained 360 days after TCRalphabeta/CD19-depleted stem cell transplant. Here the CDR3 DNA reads TGTGCCAGCAGCCAAGTCGGAGCGGGAAATCTCGCCTACGAGCAGTACTTC. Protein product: CASSQVGAGNLAYEQYF.